A selection of T cell receptor beta chains follows, all from one sample in a study of blood T cell repertoires in COVID-19. The protocol was immunoSEQ multiplex PCR, while the TCRdb copy is restricted to in-frame clones and leaves out a portion. The sample contains around 280,000 clones, 90% of which appear only once. What was sequenced was PBMCs or T cells enriched from blood (not recorded which). The receptors were sampled from a woman younger than 30 with acute COVID-19. Both conserved end residues are part of each CDR3. Fields, in order: clone size, D gene, V gene, J gene, CDR3 DNA, CDR3 protein. The D gene is left open where the match is weak. Size is omitted from some rows. Given values are once, few, many or a class for expanded clones.

size: NA
D: TRBD2
V: TRBV5-1
J: TRBJ2-7
DNA: TGCGCCAGCAGCCGGACTAGCGGGAGCTACGAGCAGTACTTC
CDR3: CASSRTSGSYEQYF

size: NA
D: NA
V: TRBV14
J: TRBJ2-1
DNA: TGTGCCAGCAGCCCCCAAAGAACAGGGTTAGGGGATGAGCAGTTCTTC
CDR3: CASSPQRTGLGDEQFF

size: NA
D: TRBD1
V: TRBV27
J: TRBJ2-1
DNA: TGTGCCAGCAGTCAAACAGGGGGCAACTACAATGAGCAGTTCTTC
CDR3: CASSQTGGNYNEQFF

size: NA
D: NA
V: TRBV10-1
J: TRBJ2-7
DNA: TGCGCCAGCAGTGATGGACAGCGCCACTACGAGCAGTACTTC
CDR3: CASSDGQRHYEQYF

size: NA
D: NA
V: TRBV2
J: TRBJ2-1
DNA: TGTGCCAGCAGTGAAGCTACGGGAGAAACAAGTGAGCAGTTCTTC
CDR3: CASSEATGETSEQFF

size: once
D: TRBD1
V: TRBV4-2
J: TRBJ1-3
DNA: TGTGCCAGCAGCCAAGAGGGACAGAGCCGCGTCAAGGACACCATATATTTT
CDR3: CASSQEGQSRVKDTIYF

size: NA
D: TRBD2
V: TRBV5-4
J: TRBJ2-7
DNA: TGTGCCAGCAGCTTCCTGGGGGGGTTAGCCTACGAGCAGTACTTC
CDR3: CASSFLGGLAYEQYF

size: once
D: NA
V: TRBV4-3
J: TRBJ2-7
DNA: TGCGCCAGCAGCCAAGGACGGGGGTCCAAGTACGAGCAGTACTTC
CDR3: CASSQGRGSKYEQYF

size: NA
D: TRBD1
V: TRBV28
J: TRBJ1-5
DNA: TGTGCCAGCAGCACAGGGGCAGCTGGTCAGCCCCAGCATTTT
CDR3: CASSTGAAGQPQHF

size: once
D: NA
V: TRBV7-8
J: TRBJ2-7
DNA: TGTGCCAGCAGCTTAGCGAACCAGGGTTTATACGAGCAGTACTTC
CDR3: CASSLANQGLYEQYF

size: NA
D: NA
V: TRBV7-6
J: TRBJ2-2
DNA: TGTGCCAGCAGCACCCAGTTTTCCCCAGGGACCGGGGAGCTGTTTTTT
CDR3: CASSTQFSPGTGELFF

size: NA
D: NA
V: TRBV5-1
J: TRBJ1-5
DNA: TGCGCCAGCAGCTTGGATTGGGGGCAGCAGCCCCAGCATTTT
CDR3: CASSLDWGQQPQHF

size: NA
D: NA
V: TRBV10-1
J: TRBJ1-1
DNA: TGCGCCAGCAGTGACCCGGGTTCGGGGAAGACTGAAGCTTTCTTT
CDR3: CASSDPGSGKTEAFF

size: NA
D: TRBD1
V: TRBV30
J: TRBJ2-7
DNA: TGTGCCGGGGTCCGGGACAGTAGCTACGAGCAGTACTTC
CDR3: CAGVRDSSYEQYF

size: NA
D: NA
V: TRBV7-6
J: TRBJ1-3
DNA: TGTGCCAGCAGCTTAGTCGGTCGGACAGCAGCCTCTGGAAACACCATATATTTT
CDR3: CASSLVGRTAASGNTIYF

size: once
D: TRBD1
V: TRBV29-1
J: TRBJ1-2
DNA: TGCAGCGTTGACCAGGGGGTAGATGGCTACACCTTC
CDR3: CSVDQGVDGYTF

size: NA
D: NA
V: TRBV7-2
J: TRBJ1-2
DNA: TGTGCCAGCAGCTTAATGGCAGGGCACGGCTACACCTTC
CDR3: CASSLMAGHGYTF

size: NA
D: TRBD1
V: TRBV18
J: TRBJ1-3
DNA: TGTGCCAGCTCACCGGACAGGGGAGGTTCTGGAAACACCATATATTTT
CDR3: CASSPDRGGSGNTIYF

size: NA
D: NA
V: TRBV30
J: TRBJ2-1
DNA: TGTGCCTGGAGTGGAGGAATCGCCTCCACCTACAATGAGCAGTTCTTC
CDR3: CAWSGGIASTYNEQFF

size: NA
D: NA
V: TRBV5-1
J: TRBJ1-2
DNA: TGCGCCAGCAGCTTGGCTTACCGGCAGGGGTATGGCTACACCTTC
CDR3: CASSLAYRQGYGYTF

size: NA
D: TRBD1
V: TRBV7-8
J: TRBJ1-3
DNA: TGTGCCAGCAGCTTAGTGACAGGGGCCCAAGCTGGAAACACCATATATTTT
CDR3: CASSLVTGAQAGNTIYF

size: NA
D: TRBD2
V: TRBV6-5
J: TRBJ2-7
DNA: TGTGCCAGCCTTCACGGGGGGGCCTACGAGCAGTACTTC
CDR3: CASLHGGAYEQYF